One sample yielded the 18 T cell receptor beta chains listed below, sequenced in a study of blood T cells in healthy people across ages. With a J-beta primer mix and a sample-barcoded 5' primer, a second PCR ran about 7 to 12 cycles. A single record per CDR3 protein comes from TCRdb applying MiXCR to the 5' RACE reads. The table has about 680,000 distinct CDR3 sequences, more than 40% seen once. Specimen: blood. These receptor sequences come from a woman in her sixties in good health.

This clonotype was counted a few times. The chain has TRBV4-2 and TRBJ1-1; D perhaps matches TRBD1 (5 bases). Germline CDR1 LGHNA, CDR2 YNFKEQ. Trimming cost V 2 bases and J 7 bases, with 11 bases left between them. The CDR3 has 13 amino acids. CDR3 protein: CASSQSGLLEAFF. The CDR3 bases are TGTGCCAGCAGCCAATCGGGACTTCTTGAAGCTTTCTTT.

The chain uses TRBV14 and TRBJ2-7, with 8 bases that match TRBD2. V trimming: 0 bases; J trimming: 3 bases; junction bases outside the gene matches: 7. The CDR3 runs to 16 residues. Per germline, CDR1 SGHDN and CDR2 FVKESK. The CDR3 reads CASSQDPPGGHYEQYF. The CDR3, as DNA: TGTGCCAGCAGCCAAGACCCCCCGGGAGGGCACTACGAGCAGTACTTC.

As regards this clonotype: At one boundary the junction diverges from the germline segment, which might be a read error. CDR3 DNA sequence: TGCGCCGGCAGCCGATCAGGGAACACTGAAGCTTTCTTT. Protein sequence: CAGSRSGNTEAFF. The chain combines TRBV4-3 with TRBJ1-1; no definite D call. The V gene's germline CDR1 is LGHNA and CDR2 YSLEER. There are 13 residues in the CDR3.

About this clonotype itself: One end of the junction varies from germline; a read error may be responsible. The chain joins TRBV10-3 to TRBJ2-1, with 9 bases aligning to TRBD2. There are 17 residues in the CDR3. The germline V gene encodes CDR1 ENHRY and CDR2 SYGVKD. The chain's CDR3 is CVISESMASGDHNEQFF. The CDR3 nucleotides read TGTGTCATCAGTGAGTCGATGGCTAGCGGGGACCACAATGAGCAGTTCTTC.

This clonotype occurred once. The chain has TRBV5-5 and TRBJ2-1, with a weak D call TRBD1 (7 bases). Germline values: CDR1 SGHKS, CDR2 YYEKEE (reference sequence). Between the trimmed V and J ends, which lost 3 bases and 0 bases, there was a span of 10 bases. The CDR3 is 15 amino acids. The CDR3 region has the DNA TGTGCCAGCAGCTCGGGGGACAGCTCCTACAATGAGCAGTTCTTC. Encoded protein: CASSSGDSSYNEQFF.

The V and J genes are TRBV15 and TRBJ2-6, with D unresolved. V shed 1 base and J shed 0 bases, with 4 bases lying between them. Germline CDR1 and CDR2: LNHNV and YYDKDF (reference sequence). This CDR3 has 15 residues. The CDR3 DNA follows: TGTGCCACCAGCAGAGGCCCCTCTGGGGCCAACGTCCTGACTTTC. Translating it yields CATSRGPSGANVLTF.

The chain's CDR3 is CASSARWAQETQYF. CDR3 nucleotides: TGTGCCAGCAGCGCCAGGTGGGCGCAAGAGACCCAGTACTTC. The V gene is TRBV28, the J gene TRBJ2-5; no clear D gene. Trimming removed 6 bases at V and 2 bases at J, with 13 bases between. Germline V gene data show CDR1 as MDHEN and CDR2 as SYDVKM. The CDR3 has 14 amino acids. Based on the CDR3 plus reference TRBV28 and TRBJ2-5, the full variable domain is DVKVTQSSRYLVKRTGEKVFLECVQDMDHENMFWYRQDPGLGLRLIYFSYDVKMKEKGDIPEGYSVSREKKERFSLILESASTNQTSMYLCASSARWAQETQYFGPGTRLLVL.

This rearrangement joins TRBV4-2 to TRBJ1-4; D is possibly TRBD1 (5 bases). CDR1 and CDR2 (germline): LGHNA, YNFKEQ. The germline V and J ends were trimmed by 0 bases and 4 bases, with 12 bases remaining between them. This CDR3 region has 16 residues. The CDR3 region is CASSQEGGGSNEKLFF. CDR3 nucleotides: TGTGCCAGCAGCCAAGAGGGTGGGGGGAGTAATGAAAAACTGTTTTTT.

This clonotype was observed a handful of times. The chain employs TRBV12-3 or TRBV12-4 and TRBJ2-4; D call uncertain. Deletions cut 6 bases from V and 8 bases from J, with 11 bases between. The CDR3 runs to 12 residues. The CDR3 reads CASRQEVDIQYF. The CDR3 nucleotides are TGTGCCAGCAGGCAGGAAGTGGACATTCAGTACTTC.

The J gene is TRBJ2-1, the V gene TRBV27; D ambiguous. There are 15 residues in the CDR3. The V gene lost 4 bases and the J gene lost 0 bases, with 10 bases spanning the gap. Germline loops: CDR1 MNHEY, CDR2 SMNVEV (reference sequence). The CDR3 coding sequence is TGTGCCAGCAGTTGGGTGACAAGCTCCTACAATGAGCAGTTCTTC. Translating gives CASSWVTSSYNEQFF.

In its sample, this clonotype was seen a few times. The rearrangement joins TRBV7-9 to TRBJ2-7; D assignment may be TRBD1 or TRBD2 (6 bases each). Trimming took off 4 bases at V and 3 bases at J, with 13 bases between the two ends. The CDR3 extends over 14 amino acids. CDR1 SEHNR and CDR2 FQNEAQ come from the germline V gene (reference sequence). The CDR3 bases are TGTGCCAGCAGCTCCGGAGGGGGGTTCTACGAGCAGTACTTC. Translation gives CASSSGGGFYEQYF.

This clonotype was seen a single time. Because it lacks the conserved phenylalanine or tryptophan at the end, this CDR3 is likely a read error. The chain has TRBV10-3 and TRBJ2-5; D might be TRBD1 (7 bases). Germline-derived CDR1 and CDR2 are ENHRY and SYGVKD. Trimming took off 4 bases at V and 2 bases at J, with 14 bases between the two ends. CDR3 size: 15 residues. This CDR3 is CAISGGDREQETQYL. CDR3 nucleotides: TGTGCCATCAGTGGCGGGGACAGAGAACAAGAGACCCAGTACTTA.

The rearrangement joins TRBV9 to TRBJ1-1; D call uncertain. CDR1 and CDR2 from the germline V gene are SGDLS and YYNGEE. Trimming took off 4 bases at V and 10 bases at J, with 17 bases between the two ends. CDR3 size: 13 residues. The DNA for the CDR3 is TGTGCCAGCAGCCGCGTCTGGGAAGACACAGCTTTCTTT. This gives the protein CASSRVWEDTAFF. The full variable domain, in which reference TRBV9 and TRBJ1-1 provide the parts outside the CDR3, is DSGVTQTPKHLITATGQRVTLRCSPRSGDLSVYWYQQSLDQGLQFLIQYYNGEERAKGNILERFSAQQFPDLHSELNLSSLELGDSALYFCASSRVWEDTAFFGQGTRLTVV.

This clonotype was found many times. The gene calls are TRBV4-1 and TRBJ2-7, with 16 bases matching TRBD2. The germline CDR1 and CDR2 sequences are MGHRA and YSYEKL. The CDR3 consists of 19 residues. J lost 5 bases, V lost 3 bases, and 13 bases had no gene match. CDR3 nucleotide sequence: TGCGCCAGCAGCCACCCGGGACTAGCGGGAGGGCCAGGGAGAGACGAGCAGTACTTC. Translated, it gives CASSHPGLAGGPGRDEQYF.

A note on this clonotype: This sequence may be a read error, since a much larger clone differs from it by one base. The chain recombines TRBV4-3 with TRBJ2-2; maybe TRBD1 (6 bases). CDR3 size: 17 residues. The germline gives CDR1 LGHNA, CDR2 YSLEER. Here the CDR3 reads CTSSQEGYQGFTGELFF. CDR3 in DNA: TGCACCAGCAGCCAAGAAGGGTACCAGGGGTTCACCGGGGAGCTGTTTTTT.

The table lists this clonotype with many counts. The chain carries TRBV7-8 and TRBJ2-5, with D possibly being TRBD2 (6 bases). This CDR3 has 15 residues. The germline V gene encodes CDR1 SGHVS and CDR2 FQNEAQ. Trimming took 2 bases from V and 4 from J, leaving 14 bases between them. CDR3 amino acids: CASSLLAPPGETQYF. CDR3 DNA: TGTGCCAGCAGCTTACTAGCGCCCCCGGGAGAGACCCAGTACTTC.

The chain is built from TRBV15 and TRBJ2-1, with 9 bases identical to TRBD1. This CDR3 contains 14 residues. Germline CDR1 LNHNV, CDR2 YYDKDF (reference sequence). Trimming at V came to 6 bases and at J to 10 bases, leaving 10 bases not matched to a gene. The CDR3 coding sequence is TGTGCCACCAGATCCGGGACAGGGTACTCGGAGCAGTTCTTC. It translates to CATRSGTGYSEQFF.

The chain recombines TRBV9 with TRBJ2-1; 9 nucleotides align to TRBD2. The V gene end was trimmed by 0 bases and the J gene end by 8 bases; junction bases not matched to a gene: 6. From germline, CDR1 is SGDLS and CDR2 YYNGEE. This CDR3 has 15 amino acids. DNA for the CDR3: TGTGCCAGCAGCGTAGTGGGCGGGAGGGGCCATGAGCAGTTCTTC. Its translation: CASSVVGGRGHEQFF.